The present T cell receptor (beta chain) was sequenced within a study of radiotherapy plus CTLA-4 blockade in lung cancer. Focal radiation and CTLA-4 blockade (ipilimumab) were tested in chemo-refractory metastatic non-small-cell lung cancer patients. In germline, CDR1 is MNHEY, CDR2 SVGAGI. This CDR3 is built from 15 residues. The V and J ends lost 5 bases and 7 bases, in that order; junction bases with no gene match: 11. The protocol was immunoSEQ multiplex PCR, while the TCRdb copy is restricted to in-frame clones and leaves out a portion. The table has around 22,000 clones, about two thirds seen once; the top ten hold about 3%. This clone came up a few times. Its cognate antigen is unknown. Points from the study as a whole: The study found tumor-derived TCR clones expanded in blood after radiotherapy plus ipilimumab.

This TCR came from a human donor with non-small cell lung cancer whose response to radiotherapy plus ipilimumab could not be evaluated. Here the sequenced sample was peripheral blood, taken from a patient treated with radiotherapy plus ipilimumab. The gene calls are TRBV6-5 and TRBJ1-1, with 9 bases aligning to TRBD1. CDR3 loop: CASSGRHRGPGEAFF. In DNA, the CDR3 is TGTGCCAGCAGTGGACGGCACAGGGGGCCGGGTGAAGCTTTCTTT.